These 5 T cell receptor beta chains were all obtained from the same sample, sequenced in a study of T cell responses to AZD1222 COVID-19 vaccine. TCRdb keeps only in-frame clones here, not all; method: immunoSEQ multiplex PCR. The data hold 150,000 to 200,000 clones, with around 93% observed a single time. The source material was peripheral blood, sampled on day 0 of AZD1222 vaccination. The receptors stem from an adult in good health.

This clone turned up a few times. The chain employs TRBV29-1 and TRBJ1-3, with a possible D match to TRBD1 (5 bases). Trimming pared 0 bases from V and 2 bases from J, leaving 14 bases between. This CDR3 region has 16 residues. Germline CDR1 is SQVTM and CDR2 is ANQGSEA. DNA of the CDR3: TGCAGCGTTGAAGAACTTCAGGGACTTACTGGAAACACCATATATTTT. It translates to CSVEELQGLTGNTIYF.

This rearrangement joins TRBV13 to TRBJ2-5; maybe TRBD2 (5 bases). In germline, CDR1 is PRHDT, CDR2 FYEKMQ (reference sequence). CDR3 length: 13 amino acids. Trimming took off 2 bases at V and 1 base at J, with 5 bases between the two ends. The CDR3 here is CASSLRGQETQYF. The DNA for the CDR3 is TGTGCCAGCAGCTTACGGGGCCAAGAGACCCAGTACTTC. The full variable domain, completed using reference TRBV13 and TRBJ2-5, is AAGVIQSPRHLIKEKRETATLKCYPIPRHDTVYWYQQGPGQDPQFLISFYEKMQSDKGSIPDRFSAQQFSDYHSELNMSSLELGDSALYFCASSLRGQETQYFGPGTRLLVL.

This chain's CDR3 is CASSQGSTGDREQYF. CDR3 in DNA: TGTGCCAGCAGCCAAGGCTCCACAGGGGATCGCGAGCAGTACTTC. V and J are TRBV7-2 and TRBJ2-7; TRBD1 agrees at 7 bases. V trimming: 5 bases; J trimming: 6 bases; junction bases outside the gene matches: 13. This CDR3 has 15 amino acids. Germline values: CDR1 SGHTA, CDR2 FQGNSA.

The rearrangement uses TRBV28 and TRBJ2-2; TRBD1 matches at 11 bases. The V and J ends lost 11 bases and 4 bases, in that order; junction bases with no gene match: 6. This CDR3 contains 14 residues. The germline CDR1 and CDR2 sequences are MDHEN and SYDVKM. DNA for the CDR3: TGTGCCGCAGGACAGGGGGCGATCACCGGGGAGCTGTTTTTT. Translation gives CAAGQGAITGELFF.

This chain connects TRBV30 to TRBJ1-1, with 7 bases matching TRBD1. Germline CDR1 and CDR2: GTSNPN and SVGIG (reference sequence). This CDR3 spans 14 amino acids. V was clipped by 3 bases and J by 1 base; unmatched bases: 5. The CDR3, as DNA: TGTGCCTGGAGGTTGGGGACAGCGAACACTGAAGCTTTCTTT. Its translation is CAWRLGTANTEAFF.